This T cell receptor beta chain stems from a study of blood T cell repertoires in COVID-19. The CDR3 spans 12 residues. V lost 7 bases, J lost 1 base, and 10 bases lay in between. In germline, CDR1 is SQVTM, CDR2 ANQGSEA. In the source study's methods: The assay estimated nucleated cells by amplifying reference gene primers. Some clones are missing from TCRdb's copy, which holds only in-frame ones; the method was immunoSEQ multiplex PCR. V and J calls and clone size are as listed in that table; D and trimming were resolved from the DNA. This repertoire shows 300,000 to 450,000 clones, around 92% found once; its top ten account for around 3%.

The sequencing sample was made of peripheral blood. The source is a woman aged 25 to 39 with COVID-19, enrolled during active disease. The chain combines TRBV29-1 with TRBJ1-2; the D gene is possibly TRBD1 (6 bases). In nucleotides, the CDR3 is TGCAGCGCGGACAGCGGTAACTATGGCTACACCTTC. It is translated as CSADSGNYGYTF.